This entry describes one T cell receptor (beta chain). No antigen is known for it. CDR1 is SGHTA and CDR2 is FQGNSA in the germline V gene. V gave up 7 bases and J gave up 4 bases, with 13 bases separating them. This CDR3 comprises 14 residues. As every portion of the isolated RNA was reverse transcribed, the sequencing read expressed TCRB transcripts. The repertoire was sequenced with immunoSEQ multiplex PCR; TCRdb's copy has only in-frame clones and lacks some. The sample yields about 260,000 clones, over 65% seen once. This record comes from a study of beta chain features in type 1 diabetes. General study findings and limits: Junctions at VDJ sites from type 1 diabetes patients had fewer insertions and more deletions. PCR might show a preference for shorter templates, equally across patients and controls.

The source is a man under 40 in good health. The material sequenced was naive CD4+ T cells from blood. This chain links TRBV7-2 with TRBJ2-2; D gene uncertain. CDR3 sequence: CASTVSYPTGELFF. The CDR3 DNA sequence: TGTGCCAGCACCGTCTCCTACCCCACCGGGGAGCTGTTTTTT.